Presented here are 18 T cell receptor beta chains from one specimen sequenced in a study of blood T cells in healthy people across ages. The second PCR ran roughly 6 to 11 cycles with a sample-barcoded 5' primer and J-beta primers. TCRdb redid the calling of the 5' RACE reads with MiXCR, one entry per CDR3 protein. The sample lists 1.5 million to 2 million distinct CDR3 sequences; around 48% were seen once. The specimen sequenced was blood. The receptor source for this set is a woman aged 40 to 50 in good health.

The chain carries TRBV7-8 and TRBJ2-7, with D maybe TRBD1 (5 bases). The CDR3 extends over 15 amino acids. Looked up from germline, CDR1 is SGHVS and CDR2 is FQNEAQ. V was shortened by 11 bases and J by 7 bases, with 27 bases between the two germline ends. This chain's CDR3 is CAGAAAVRVRKEQYF. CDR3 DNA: TGTGCCGGCGCAGCTGCGGTCAGGGTTCGGAAAGAGCAGTACTTC. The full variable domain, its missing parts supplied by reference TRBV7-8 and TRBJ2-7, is GAGVSQSPRYKVAKRGQDVALRCDPISGHVSLFWYQQALGQGPEFLTYFQNEAQLDKSGLPSDRFFAERPEGSVSTLKIQRTQQEDSAVYLCAGAAAVRVRKEQYFGPGTRLTVT.

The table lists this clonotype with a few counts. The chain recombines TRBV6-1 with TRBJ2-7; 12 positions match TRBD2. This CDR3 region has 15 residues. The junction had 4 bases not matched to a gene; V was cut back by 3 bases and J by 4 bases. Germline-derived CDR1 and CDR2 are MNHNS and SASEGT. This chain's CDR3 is CASSDGLAGTYEQYF. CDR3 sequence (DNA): TGTGCCAGCAGTGACGGACTAGCGGGGACATACGAGCAGTACTTC.

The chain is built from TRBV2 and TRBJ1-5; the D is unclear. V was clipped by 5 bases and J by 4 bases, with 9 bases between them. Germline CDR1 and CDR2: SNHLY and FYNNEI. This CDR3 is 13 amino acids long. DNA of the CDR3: TGTGCCAGCAGTCCATCTATGAATCAGCCCCAGCATTTT. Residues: CASSPSMNQPQHF.

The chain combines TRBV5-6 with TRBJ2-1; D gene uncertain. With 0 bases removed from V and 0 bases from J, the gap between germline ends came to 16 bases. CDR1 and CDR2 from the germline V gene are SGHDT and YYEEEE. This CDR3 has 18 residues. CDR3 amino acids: CASSLVWSFDSSYNEQFF. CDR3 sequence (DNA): TGTGCCAGCAGCTTGGTATGGAGTTTTGATAGCTCCTACAATGAGCAGTTCTTC.

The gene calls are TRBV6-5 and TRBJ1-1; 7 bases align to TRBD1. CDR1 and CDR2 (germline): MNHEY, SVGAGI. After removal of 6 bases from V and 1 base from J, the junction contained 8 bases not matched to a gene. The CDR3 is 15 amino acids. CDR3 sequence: CASSYQQGTNTEAFF. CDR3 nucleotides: TGTGCCAGCAGCTATCAACAGGGGACGAACACTGAAGCTTTCTTT.

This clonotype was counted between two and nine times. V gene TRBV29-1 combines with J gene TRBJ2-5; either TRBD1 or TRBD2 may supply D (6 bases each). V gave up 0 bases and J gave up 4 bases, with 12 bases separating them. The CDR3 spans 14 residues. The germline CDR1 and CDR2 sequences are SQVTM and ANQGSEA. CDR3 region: CSVEEGGGRETQYF. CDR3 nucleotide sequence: TGCAGCGTTGAAGAAGGGGGAGGAAGAGAGACCCAGTACTTC.

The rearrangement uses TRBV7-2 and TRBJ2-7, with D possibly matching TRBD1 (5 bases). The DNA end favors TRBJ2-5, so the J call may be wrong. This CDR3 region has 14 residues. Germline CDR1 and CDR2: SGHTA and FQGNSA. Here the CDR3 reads CASSLEVTAETQYF. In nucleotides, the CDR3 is TGTGCCAGCAGCTTAGAGGTGACAGCGGAGACCCAGTACTTC.

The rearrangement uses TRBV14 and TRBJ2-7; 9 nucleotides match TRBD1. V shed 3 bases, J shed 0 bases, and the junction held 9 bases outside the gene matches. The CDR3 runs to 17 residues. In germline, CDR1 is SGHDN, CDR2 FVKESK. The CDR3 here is CASSQRPGQGPSYEQYF. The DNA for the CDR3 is TGTGCCAGCAGCCAGAGACCGGGACAGGGACCCTCCTACGAGCAGTACTTC.

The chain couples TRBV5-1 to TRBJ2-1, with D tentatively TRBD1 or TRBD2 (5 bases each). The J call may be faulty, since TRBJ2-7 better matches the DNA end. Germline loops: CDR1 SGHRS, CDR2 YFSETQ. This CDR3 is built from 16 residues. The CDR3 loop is CASSLTRGYEYNEQYF. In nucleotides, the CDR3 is TGCGCCAGCAGCTTGACCCGGGGCTACGAATACAATGAGCAGTACTTC.

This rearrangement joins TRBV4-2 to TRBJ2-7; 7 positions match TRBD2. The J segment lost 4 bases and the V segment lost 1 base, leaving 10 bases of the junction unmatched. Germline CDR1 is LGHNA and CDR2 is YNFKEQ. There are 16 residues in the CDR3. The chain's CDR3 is CASSQAGAGGGYEQYF. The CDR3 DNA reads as TGTGCCAGCAGCCAAGCTGGGGCCGGGGGAGGGTACGAGCAGTACTTC.

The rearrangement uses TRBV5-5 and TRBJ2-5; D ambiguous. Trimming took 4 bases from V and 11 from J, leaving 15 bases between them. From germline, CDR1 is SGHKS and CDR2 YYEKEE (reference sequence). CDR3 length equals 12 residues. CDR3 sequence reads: CASSPSPEEQYF. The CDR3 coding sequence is TGTGCCAGCAGCCCCTCCCCTGAAGAGCAGTACTTC.

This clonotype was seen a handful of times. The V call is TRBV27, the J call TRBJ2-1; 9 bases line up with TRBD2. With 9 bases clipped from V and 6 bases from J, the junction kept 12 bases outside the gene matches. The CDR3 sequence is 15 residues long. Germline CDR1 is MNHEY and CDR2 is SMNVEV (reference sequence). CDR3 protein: CASRRQAGGLNEQFF. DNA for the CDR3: TGTGCCAGTCGCAGGCAAGCGGGGGGCCTCAATGAGCAGTTCTTC.

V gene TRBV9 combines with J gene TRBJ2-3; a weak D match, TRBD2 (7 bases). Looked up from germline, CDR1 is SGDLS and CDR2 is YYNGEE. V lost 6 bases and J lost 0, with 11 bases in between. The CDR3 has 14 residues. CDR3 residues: CASTGGRSTDTQYF. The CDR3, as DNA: TGTGCCAGCACGGGGGGCCGGAGCACAGATACGCAGTATTTT.

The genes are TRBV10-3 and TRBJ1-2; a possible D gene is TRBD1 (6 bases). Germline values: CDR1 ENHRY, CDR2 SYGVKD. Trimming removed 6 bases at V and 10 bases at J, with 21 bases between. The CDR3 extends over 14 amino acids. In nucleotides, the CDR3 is TGTGCCATCAGGAGCTCCGGGACACTACAGGTCTACACCTTC. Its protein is CAIRSSGTLQVYTF.

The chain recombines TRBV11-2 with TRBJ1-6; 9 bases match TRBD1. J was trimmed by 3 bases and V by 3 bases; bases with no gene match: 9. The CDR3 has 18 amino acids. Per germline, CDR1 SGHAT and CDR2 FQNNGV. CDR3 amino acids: CASSLTDRGVGYNSPLHF. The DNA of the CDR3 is TGTGCCAGCAGCTTGACGGACAGGGGAGTAGGCTATAATTCACCCCTCCACTTT.

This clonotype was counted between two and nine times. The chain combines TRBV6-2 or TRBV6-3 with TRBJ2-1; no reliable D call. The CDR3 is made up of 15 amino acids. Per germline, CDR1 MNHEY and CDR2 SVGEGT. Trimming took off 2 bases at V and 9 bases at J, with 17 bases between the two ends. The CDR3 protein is CASSYTTTVLGEQFF. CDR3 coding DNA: TGTGCCAGCAGTTACACCACCACAGTGCTGGGTGAGCAGTTCTTC.

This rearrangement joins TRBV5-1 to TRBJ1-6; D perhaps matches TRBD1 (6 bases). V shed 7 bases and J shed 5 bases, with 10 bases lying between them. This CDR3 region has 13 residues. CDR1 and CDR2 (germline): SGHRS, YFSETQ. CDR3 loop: CASPRDNNSPLHF. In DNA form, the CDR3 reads TGCGCCAGCCCCCGGGACAATAATTCACCCCTCCACTTT. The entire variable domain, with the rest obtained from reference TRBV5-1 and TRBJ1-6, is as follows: KAGVTQTPRYLIKTRGQQVTLSCSPISGHRSVSWYQQTPGQGLQFLFEYFSETQRNKGNFPGRFSGRQFSNSRSEMNVSTLELGDSALYLCASPRDNNSPLHFGNGTRLTVT.

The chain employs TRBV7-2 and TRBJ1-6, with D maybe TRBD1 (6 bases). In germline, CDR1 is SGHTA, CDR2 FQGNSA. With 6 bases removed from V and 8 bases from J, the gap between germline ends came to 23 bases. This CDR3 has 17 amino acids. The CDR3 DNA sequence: TGTGCCAGCAGTAAAGGGTCCGGGGACAATCGGGATTCACCCCTCCACTTT. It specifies CASSKGSGDNRDSPLHF. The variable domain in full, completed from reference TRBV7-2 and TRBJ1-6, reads GAGVSQSPSNKVTEKGKDVELRCDPISGHTALYWYRQSLGQGLEFLIYFQGNSAPDKSGLPSDRFSAERTGGSVSTLTIQRTQQEDSAVYLCASSKGSGDNRDSPLHFGNGTRLTVT.